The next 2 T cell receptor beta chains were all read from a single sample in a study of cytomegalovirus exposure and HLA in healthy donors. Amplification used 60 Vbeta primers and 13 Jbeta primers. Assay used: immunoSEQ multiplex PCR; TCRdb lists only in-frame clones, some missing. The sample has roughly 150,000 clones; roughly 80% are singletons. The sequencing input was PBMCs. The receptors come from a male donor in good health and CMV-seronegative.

The CDR3 loop is CASSPAGTGRDYGYTF. CDR3 coding DNA: TGCGCCAGCAGCCCAGCCGGGACAGGGCGGGACTATGGCTACACCTTC. This sequence joins TRBV4-1 and TRBJ1-2, with TRBD1 identical over 9 bases. After removal of 4 bases from V and 3 bases from J, the junction contained 9 bases not matched to a gene. This CDR3 has 16 residues. The germline V gene has CDR1 MGHRA and CDR2 YSYEKL.

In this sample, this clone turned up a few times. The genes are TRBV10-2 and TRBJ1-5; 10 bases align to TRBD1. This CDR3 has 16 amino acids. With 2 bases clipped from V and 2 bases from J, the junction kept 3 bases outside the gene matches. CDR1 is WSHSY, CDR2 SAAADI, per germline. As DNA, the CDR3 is TGCGCCAGCAGTGAGCGGGACAGGGGTCGCAATCAGCCCCAGCATTTT. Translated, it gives CASSERDRGRNQPQHF.